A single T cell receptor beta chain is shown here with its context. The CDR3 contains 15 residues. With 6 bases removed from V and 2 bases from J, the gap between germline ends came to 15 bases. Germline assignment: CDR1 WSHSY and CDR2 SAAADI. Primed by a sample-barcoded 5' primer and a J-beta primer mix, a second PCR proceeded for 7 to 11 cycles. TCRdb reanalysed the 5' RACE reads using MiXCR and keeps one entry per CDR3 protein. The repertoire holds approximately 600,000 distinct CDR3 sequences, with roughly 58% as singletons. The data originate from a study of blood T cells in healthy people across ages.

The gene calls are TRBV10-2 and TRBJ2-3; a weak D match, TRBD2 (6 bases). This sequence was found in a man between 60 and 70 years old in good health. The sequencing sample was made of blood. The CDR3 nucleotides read TGCGCCAGCAGACACCGGGACTTACCCACAGATACGCAGTATTTT. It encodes CASRHRDLPTDTQYF.